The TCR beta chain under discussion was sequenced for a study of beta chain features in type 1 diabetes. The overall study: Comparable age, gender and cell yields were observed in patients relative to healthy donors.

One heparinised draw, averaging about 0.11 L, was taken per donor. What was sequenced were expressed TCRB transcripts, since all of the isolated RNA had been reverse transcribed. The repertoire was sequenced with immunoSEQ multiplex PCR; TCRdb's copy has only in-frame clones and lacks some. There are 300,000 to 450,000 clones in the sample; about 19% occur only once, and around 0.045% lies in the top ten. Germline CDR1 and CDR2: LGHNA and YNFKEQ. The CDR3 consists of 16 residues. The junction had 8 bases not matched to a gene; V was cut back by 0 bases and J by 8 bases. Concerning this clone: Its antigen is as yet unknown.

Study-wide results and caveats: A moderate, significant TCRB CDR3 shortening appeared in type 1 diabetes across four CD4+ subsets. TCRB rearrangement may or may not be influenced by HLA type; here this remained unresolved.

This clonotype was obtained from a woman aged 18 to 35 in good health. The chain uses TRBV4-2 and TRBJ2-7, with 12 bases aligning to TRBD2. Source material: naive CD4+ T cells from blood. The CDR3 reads CASSQDRGLAGSQQYF. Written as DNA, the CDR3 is TGTGCCAGCAGCCAAGACCGGGGACTAGCGGGCTCTCAGCAGTACTTC.